This T cell receptor (beta chain) was profiled in a study of cytomegalovirus exposure and HLA in healthy donors. Findings of the study overall: Later on, an analysis found that several of the most significant clusters appeared to be linked to common viral pathogens, which included parvovirus B19. Per a later analysis, roughly 17,000 TCR beta sequences showed association with HLA alleles at 0.05 false discovery rate.

60 Vbeta and 13 Jbeta primers were used in PCR. TCRdb's table, derived via immunoSEQ multiplex PCR, lists solely in-frame clones and lacks some. This repertoire shows some 99,000 clones, around 77% found once; its top ten account for less than 8.5%. About this clone: Its cognate antigen is unknown.

This CDR3 has 15 amino acids. The V gene's germline CDR1 is KGHSH and CDR2 LQKENI. Trimming removed 3 bases at V and 0 bases at J, with 11 bases between. Nominally healthy donors provided the samples, though records likely missed some immune exposures. The chain joins TRBV18 to TRBJ1-2, with D possibly TRBD1 on 5 matching bases. The receptor was isolated from a female donor in good health and CMV-seronegative. Sequencing was done on a sample of PBMCs. The CDR3 nucleotides are TGTGCCAGCTCACCGAAGACAGAGCCTAACTATGGCTACACCTTC. This gives the protein CASSPKTEPNYGYTF.